The clone carrying this T cell receptor (beta chain) was seen just once. Its cognate antigen is unknown. CDR1 is SGDLS, CDR2 YYNGEE, per germline. The length of the CDR3 is 14 residues. Trimming stripped 2 bases from V and 1 base from J, with 9 bases between. RNA was isolated and reverse transcribed to cDNA, the sequencing template. Sequencing was performed with immunoSEQ multiplex PCR; in TCRdb, only in-frame clones are kept and a portion is missing. The table includes under 85,000 clones, around 49% detected once. These data are taken from a study of CD8+ T cells in alopecia areata. Study at large: Twice a day, 5 to 10 mg of oral tofacitinib was administered to treated patients. General study results and limits: Patients displayed less clarity in TCR sharing than mice, a finding possibly related to HLA. Higher clonality was seen in lesional scalp than in normal scalp, especially in alopecia totalis/universalis.

V is TRBV9 and J is TRBJ1-1; D might be TRBD1 (5 bases). The clonotype comes from a human donor with alopecia areata. The specimen was CD8+ T cells sorted from blood, collected at week 0. CDR3 coding DNA: TGTGCCAGCAGCGTTAGCGGGGGGAACACTGAAGCTTTCTTT. Amino acid sequence: CASSVSGGNTEAFF.